The sequence of this T cell receptor (beta chain) was determined in a study of control samples from healthy donors and cancer patients. CDR1 is MNHEY and CDR2 is SMNVEV in the germline V gene (reference sequence). The length of the CDR3 is 14 residues. Trimming pared 5 bases from V and 7 bases from J, leaving 12 bases between. Data came from immunoSEQ multiplex PCR; TCRdb stores just in-frame clones and leaves some out. The table lists approximately 150,000 clones, around 88% of them singletons. The V and J genes are TRBV27 and TRBJ1-6, with TRBD1 as a possible D gene (5 bases). This TCR was sampled from a man younger than 30 in good health. Input material: blood. CDR3 in amino acids: CASSLRVANSPLHF. The CDR3 region has the DNA TGTGCCAGCAGTCTCAGGGTTGCCAATTCACCCCTCCACTTT.